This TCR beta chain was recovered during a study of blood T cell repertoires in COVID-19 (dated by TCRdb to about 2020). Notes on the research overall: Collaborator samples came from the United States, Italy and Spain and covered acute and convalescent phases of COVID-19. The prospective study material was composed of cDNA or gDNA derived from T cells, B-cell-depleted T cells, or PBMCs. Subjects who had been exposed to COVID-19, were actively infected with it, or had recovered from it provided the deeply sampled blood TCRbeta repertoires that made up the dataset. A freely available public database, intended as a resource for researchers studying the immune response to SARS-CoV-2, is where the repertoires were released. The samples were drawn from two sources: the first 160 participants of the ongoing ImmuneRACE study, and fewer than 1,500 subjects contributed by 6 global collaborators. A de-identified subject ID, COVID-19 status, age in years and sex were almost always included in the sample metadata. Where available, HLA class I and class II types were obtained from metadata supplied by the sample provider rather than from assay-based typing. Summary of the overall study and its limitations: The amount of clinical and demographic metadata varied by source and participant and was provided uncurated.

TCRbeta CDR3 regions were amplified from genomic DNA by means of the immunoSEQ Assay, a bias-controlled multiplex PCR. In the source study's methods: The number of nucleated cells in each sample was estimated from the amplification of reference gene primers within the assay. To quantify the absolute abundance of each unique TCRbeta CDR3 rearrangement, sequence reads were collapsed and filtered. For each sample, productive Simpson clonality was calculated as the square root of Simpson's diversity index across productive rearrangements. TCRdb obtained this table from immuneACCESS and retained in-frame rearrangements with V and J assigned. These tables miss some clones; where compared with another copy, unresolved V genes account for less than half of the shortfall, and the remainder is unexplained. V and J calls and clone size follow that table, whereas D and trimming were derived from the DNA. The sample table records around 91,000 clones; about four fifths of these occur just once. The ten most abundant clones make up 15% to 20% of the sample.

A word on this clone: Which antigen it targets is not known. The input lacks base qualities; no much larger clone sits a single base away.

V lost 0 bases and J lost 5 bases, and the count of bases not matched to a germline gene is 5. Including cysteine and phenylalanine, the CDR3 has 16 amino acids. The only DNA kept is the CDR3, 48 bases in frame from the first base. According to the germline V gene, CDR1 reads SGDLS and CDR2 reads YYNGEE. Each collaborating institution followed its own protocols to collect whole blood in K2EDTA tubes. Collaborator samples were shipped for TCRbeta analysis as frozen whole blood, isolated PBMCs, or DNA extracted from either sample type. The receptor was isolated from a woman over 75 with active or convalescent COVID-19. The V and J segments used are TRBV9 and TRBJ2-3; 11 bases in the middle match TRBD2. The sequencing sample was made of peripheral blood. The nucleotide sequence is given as TGTGCCAGCAGCGTAGCTACTAGCGGGGGACAAGATACGCAGTATTTT. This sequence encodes CASSVATSGGQDTQYF.